This T cell receptor beta chain emerged from a study of cytomegalovirus exposure and HLA in healthy donors. Regarding the study as a whole: The study listed roughly 160 cytomegalovirus-associated TCR beta chains. A likely sequencing artifact accounted for one observed cluster of highly shared sequence variants.

This CDR3 comprises 15 residues. The V and J ends lost 2 bases and 2 bases respectively, with 10 bases between them. Germline lookup yields CDR1 MDHEN and CDR2 SYDVKM. Primers: 60 Vbeta forward and 13 Jbeta reverse. Some clones are missing from TCRdb's copy, which holds only in-frame ones; the method was immunoSEQ multiplex PCR. Among around 160,000 clones, roughly three quarters were seen once, and the ten largest hold about 4.3%. In the case of this clone: The target antigen is unknown.

Specimen: PBMCs. This chain connects TRBV28 to TRBJ2-1; tentative D call: TRBD2 (6 bases). The TCR comes from a man aged 18 to 30 in good health and CMV-seropositive. The CDR3 nucleotides read TGTGCCAGCAGTTTAACGGGACTCACCTACAATGAGCAGTTCTTC. This translates into CASSLTGLTYNEQFF.